The subject of this entry is one TCR beta chain. Each CDR3 protein gets one entry after TCRdb re-called the 5' RACE reads with MiXCR. The sample contains some 220,000 distinct CDR3 sequences, 8% to 10% of which appear only once. This entry is derived from a study of CD8 T cells in ankylosing spondylitis. J gave up 4 bases and V 10 bases, and 20 bases lay outside the gene matches. CDR3 size: 19 residues. The V gene is TRBV6-7, the J gene TRBJ1-5, with TRBD1 matching 12 bases. TRBV6-7 is known as an ORF, though its function is uncertain. The clonotype originates from a female donor with ankylosing spondylitis or in good health (not recorded which). Sequencing used blood, either unsorted or a sorted T cell fraction (not recorded which). CDR3 sequence: CAICSGTGGAQRRNQPQHF. In DNA form, the CDR3 reads TGTGCCATCTGTTCCGGGACAGGGGGCGCCCAAAGGCGTAATCAGCCCCAGCATTTT.